This entry concerns a single T cell receptor beta chain. This specimen belongs to a study of T cell changes during pregnancy in multiple sclerosis. Libraries were prepared by immunoSEQ multiplex PCR; TCRdb keeps only in-frame clonotypes and omits some of them. The sample includes 45,000 to 60,000 clones, 91% of them seen just once. The material sequenced was peripheral blood, taken after pregnancy. The sequence was obtained from a female donor in good health, enrolled as a control in a pregnancy study.

The CDR3 nucleotides read TGTGCCAGTAGGGCAGGATTGAATCAGCCCCAGCATTTT. Translated: CASRAGLNQPQHF. V is TRBV19 and J is TRBJ1-5; D remains ambiguous. In germline, CDR1 is LNHDA, CDR2 SQIVND (reference sequence). With 6 bases removed from V and 4 bases from J, the gap between germline ends came to 10 bases. The CDR3 runs to 13 residues.